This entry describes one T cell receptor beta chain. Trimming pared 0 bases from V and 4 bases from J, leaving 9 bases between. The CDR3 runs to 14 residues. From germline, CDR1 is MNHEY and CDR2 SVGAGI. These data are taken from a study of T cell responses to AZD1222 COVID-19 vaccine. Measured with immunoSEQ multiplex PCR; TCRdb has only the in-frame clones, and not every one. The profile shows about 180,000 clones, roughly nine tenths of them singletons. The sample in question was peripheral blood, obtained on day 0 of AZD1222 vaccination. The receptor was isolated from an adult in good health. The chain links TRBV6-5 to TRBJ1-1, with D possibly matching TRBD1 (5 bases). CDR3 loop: CASSYSKGTTEAFF. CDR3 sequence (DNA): TGTGCCAGCAGTTACTCGAAGGGGACCACTGAAGCTTTCTTT.